These 17 T cell receptor beta chains were sequenced from one sample in a study of human T cells and chemical hapten exposure. Time point meaning: patch test 1, 2 weeks after DPC sensitization. Regarding treatment: therapeutic diphenylcyclopropenone sensitization with weekly scalp DPC. TCRdb recomputed calls from the RACE reads with MiXCR, one row per CDR3 protein. The table includes under 450,000 distinct CDR3 sequences, approximately 5% detected once. Sequences were derived from whole blood, sampled in connection with sensitization to the hapten diphenylcyclopropenone (DPC). The receptors were sampled from a woman aged 50 to 60 with alopecia areata. Some clones in this sample may be carry-over from other donors' samples.

There are many counts of this clonotype. The chain carries TRBV27 and TRBJ2-4, with D perhaps TRBD1 or TRBD2 (5 bases each). Germline-derived CDR1 and CDR2 are MNHEY and SMNVEV (reference sequence). The CDR3 covers 13 residues. V dropped 5 bases and J dropped 9 bases, with 14 bases sitting between them. The DNA for the CDR3 is TGTGCCAGCAGTCCGGGGACGTTCACCATTCAGTACTTC. Residues: CASSPGTFTIQYF.

The V call is TRBV7-9, the J call TRBJ1-5; no clear D. Trimming shortened V by 2 bases and J by 7 bases, and 6 bases separated the two germline ends. Germline V gene lookup returns CDR1 SEHNR and CDR2 FQNEAQ (reference sequence). The CDR3 has 12 residues. The CDR3 reads CASSLREQPQHF. CDR3 nucleotides: TGTGCCAGCAGCTTAAGGGAGCAGCCCCAGCATTTT.

This clonotype came up many times. The chain combines TRBV3-1 with TRBJ1-3, with 9 bases lining up with TRBD1. Germline V CDR1 and CDR2: LGHDT, YNNKEL (reference sequence). The CDR3 spans 16 residues. J was trimmed by 2 bases and V by 4 bases; bases with no gene match: 6. CDR3 nucleotide sequence: TGTGCCAGCAGCCTGCGACAGGGGGTGACTGGAAACACCATATATTTT. This sequence encodes CASSLRQGVTGNTIYF.

This clonotype was seen ten or more times. The CDR3 here is CASTPMDPNTGELFF. The CDR3 DNA sequence: TGTGCCAGCACCCCAATGGACCCGAACACCGGGGAGCTGTTTTTT. V and J are TRBV27 and TRBJ2-2; D gene uncertain. The CDR3 has 15 amino acids. V was trimmed by 7 bases and J by 0 bases, leaving 12 bases between them. Per the germline V gene, CDR1 is MNHEY and CDR2 is SMNVEV (reference sequence).

This clonotype was detected many times. The V call is TRBV5-8, the J call TRBJ1-2; TRBD1 aligns across 8 bases. The CDR3 consists of 14 residues. After removal of 1 base from V and 8 bases from J, the junction contained 7 bases not matched to a gene. Germline lookup yields CDR1 SGHTS and CDR2 YDEGEE. Here the CDR3 DNA reads TGTGCCAGCAGCTTGTCCCGCAGGGGGCAAGGCTACACCTTC. This gives the protein CASSLSRRGQGYTF.

This clonotype was detected ten times or more. The genes are TRBV28 and TRBJ2-1; either TRBD1 or TRBD2 may fit D (5 bases each). Germline CDR1 MDHEN, CDR2 SYDVKM. The V end was cut by 6 bases, the J end by 9 bases, with 9 bases between. This CDR3 contains 11 residues. CDR3 loop: CASRVGTEQFF. The CDR3 nucleotides read TGTGCCAGCAGGGTCGGGACTGAGCAGTTCTTC.

This clonotype was observed many times. The chain is built from TRBV13 and TRBJ2-5; D perhaps matches TRBD1 (6 bases). This CDR3 region has 14 residues. V lost 2 bases and J lost 2, with 9 bases in between. Germline V gene sequence: CDR1 PRHDT, CDR2 FYEKMQ (reference sequence). The CDR3: CASSLRGIQETQYF. CDR3 bases: TGTGCCAGCAGCTTAAGGGGGATACAAGAGACCCAGTACTTC.

The sample holds many counts of this clonotype. V usage is TRBV20-1 and J usage is TRBJ1-1, with D tentatively TRBD1 (5 bases). Trimming pared 2 bases from V and 4 bases from J, leaving 14 bases between. Looked up from germline, CDR1 is DFQATT and CDR2 is SNEGSKA (reference sequence). The CDR3 spans 14 residues. CDR3 sequence: CSARPSWGGTEAFF. In DNA, the CDR3 is TGCAGTGCTAGACCATCCTGGGGGGGCACTGAAGCTTTCTTT.

This chain joins TRBV4-2 and TRBJ1-3; D not certain. V lost 1 base and J 1 base, leaving 5 bases between the germline ends. The CDR3 runs 14 residues. Germline V gene lookup returns CDR1 LGHNA and CDR2 YNFKEQ. CDR3 in amino acids: CASSQAGSGNTIYF. The CDR3 DNA follows: TGTGCCAGCAGCCAAGCAGGTTCTGGAAACACCATATATTTT.

The rearrangement uses TRBV6-5 and TRBJ1-3; D remains ambiguous. The CDR3 extends over 14 amino acids. Germline V gene data show CDR1 as MNHEY and CDR2 as SVGAGI. The V gene lost 6 bases and the J gene lost 3 bases, with 12 bases spanning the gap. The chain's CDR3 is CASRTPGGGNTIYF. The CDR3 DNA reads TGTGCCAGCAGAACGCCGGGAGGTGGAAACACCATATATTTT.

There are a few counts of this clonotype. The chain combines TRBV24-1 with TRBJ2-2, with D perhaps TRBD1 (5 bases). This CDR3 comprises 13 residues. The V end lost 5 bases, the J end lost 5 bases, and 8 bases lay between the germline ends. Germline CDR1 KGHDR, CDR2 SFDVKD. CDR3 DNA sequence: TGTGCCACCAGTGGGGCAGGGACCGGGGAGCTGTTTTTT. It codes for CATSGAGTGELFF.

This clonotype was recorded at least ten times. The rearrangement joins TRBV7-9 to TRBJ1-1; D gene ambiguous. The CDR3 spans 13 residues. Germline V gene lookup returns CDR1 SEHNR and CDR2 FQNEAQ (reference sequence). The germline V and J ends were trimmed by 3 bases and 5 bases, with 10 bases remaining between them. In DNA form, the CDR3 reads TGTGCCAGCAGCTTCGCGACGGGGACTGAAGCTTTCTTT. This sequence encodes CASSFATGTEAFF.

This clonotype came up many times. The chain couples TRBV29-1 to TRBJ2-3, with D hard to call. The CDR3 is 14 residues long. Trimming removed 7 bases at V and 4 bases at J, with 18 bases between. Germline CDR1 reads SQVTM; CDR2 reads ANQGSEA. CDR3 protein: CSAEMTVRADTQYF. The CDR3 region has the DNA TGCAGCGCTGAGATGACTGTTCGAGCAGATACGCAGTATTTT.

This clonotype has a count of ten or more. This chain joins TRBV12-3 or TRBV12-4 and TRBJ2-2, with D perhaps matching TRBD2 (5 bases). V lost 5 bases to trimming and J lost 5 bases, with 9 bases between them. The CDR3 has 13 amino acids. Here the CDR3 DNA reads TGTGCCAGCAGTCTCACTAGAACCGGGGAGCTGTTTTTT. It yields the protein CASSLTRTGELFF.

The sample holds a few counts of this clonotype. V is TRBV12-3 or TRBV12-4 and J is TRBJ1-1; no definite D call. The V gene lost 5 bases and the J gene lost 6 bases, with 10 bases spanning the gap. This CDR3 is 12 amino acids long. CDR3 region: CASSRGPAEAFF. The DNA for the CDR3 is TGTGCCAGCAGTCGAGGGCCCGCTGAAGCTTTCTTT.

This clonotype was recorded a few times. The chain combines TRBV12-3 or TRBV12-4 with TRBJ1-5, with D possibly being TRBD1 (5 bases). The V end lost 3 bases, the J end lost 2 bases, and 14 bases lay between the germline ends. The CDR3 spans 16 residues. In DNA form, the CDR3 reads TGTGCCAGCAGTTTTGGTGCAGGGAGAGGCAATCAGCCCCAGCATTTT. Translated: CASSFGAGRGNQPQHF.

This clonotype has at least ten counts. V is TRBV2 and J is TRBJ2-5; D may be TRBD1 or TRBD2 (5 bases each). The CDR3 totals 14 residues. Per germline, CDR1 SNHLY and CDR2 FYNNEI. Trimming removed 8 bases from V and 4 bases from J, with 17 bases in between. CDR3 sequence: CASVGRERPETQYF. In nucleotides, the CDR3 is TGTGCCAGCGTTGGCAGGGAGCGTCCAGAGACCCAGTACTTC.